A single sample is the source of the 27 T cell receptor beta chains below, sequenced in a study of T-cell memory formation after mild COVID-19. Using its own MiXCR run on the 5' RACE reads, TCRdb lists one record per CDR3 protein. The sample includes 350,000 to 450,000 distinct CDR3 sequences, roughly 20% seen only once; the top ten take 8.4%. The sequenced material came from PBMCs or a T cell subset sorted from them (not recorded which). The receptors come from an adult woman who had mild COVID-19 (a few samples of this study predate the infection). Cell type and time point are not known.

The rearrangement uses TRBV25-1 and TRBJ1-6; D not resolved. V lost 9 bases, J lost 6 bases, and 12 bases lay in between. This CDR3 spans 13 amino acids. Germline CDR1 and CDR2: MGHDK and SYGVNS. The CDR3 protein is CARLRTLNSPLHF. The CDR3 DNA sequence: TGTGCCAGACTACGCACCCTTAATTCACCCCTCCACTTT.

Here the CDR3 reads CASSSGIPSGVNEQFF. CDR3 sequence (DNA): TGCGCCAGCAGCTCTGGCATACCTAGCGGGGTGAATGAGCAGTTCTTC. This chain links TRBV5-1 with TRBJ2-1, with 9 bases matching TRBD2. The CDR3 covers 16 residues. CDR1 SGHRS and CDR2 YFSETQ come from the germline V gene. V lost 3 bases to trimming and J lost 7 bases; unmatched junction nucleotides: 11.

This clonotype was counted only a few times. The genes are TRBV20-1 and TRBJ1-5; TRBD1 is a possible D gene (6 bases). In germline, CDR1 is DFQATT, CDR2 SNEGSKA (reference sequence). V lost 5 bases and J 2 bases, leaving 13 bases between the germline ends. The CDR3 is made up of 14 amino acids. The CDR3 is CSALTGGGNQPQHF. CDR3 in DNA: TGCAGTGCTCTTACGGGGGGCGGCAATCAGCCCCAGCATTTT.

This sequence joins TRBV7-6 and TRBJ2-6; D is undetermined. Germline V gene data show CDR1 as SGHVS and CDR2 as FNYEAQ. The CDR3 consists of 16 residues. The V end lost 1 base, the J end lost 0 bases, and 7 bases lay between the germline ends. CDR3 sequence (DNA): TGTGCCAGCAGCTTAGGAGGAAACTCTGGGGCCAACGTCCTGACTTTC. This gives the protein CASSLGGNSGANVLTF.

This rearrangement joins TRBV18 to TRBJ1-4; D gene ambiguous. CDR1 is KGHSH and CDR2 is LQKENI in the germline V gene. V dropped 0 bases and J dropped 7 bases, with 12 bases sitting between them. This CDR3 is 15 amino acids long. CDR3 in amino acids: CASSPPRPEGEKLFF. In DNA form, the CDR3 reads TGTGCCAGCTCACCACCCCGGCCGGAAGGTGAAAAACTGTTTTTT.

The chain recombines TRBV12-3 or TRBV12-4 with TRBJ2-7, with TRBD2 identical over 10 bases. Trimming took 8 bases from V and 6 from J; bases not matched to a gene: 1. The CDR3 is 11 residues long. The CDR3 bases are TGTGCCAGCGCTAGCGGGAGCGAGCAGTACTTC. Protein sequence: CASASGSEQYF.

The chain joins TRBV12-3 or TRBV12-4 to TRBJ2-3, with 9 bases identical to TRBD2. CDR3 length: 14 amino acids. The ends lost 10 bases at V and 1 base at J; junction bases unmatched: 6. The chain's CDR3 is CAIGLAGRTDTQYF. The CDR3, as DNA: TGTGCCATCGGTCTAGCGGGGCGCACAGATACGCAGTATTTT.

In its sample, this clonotype was seen a few times. The V gene is TRBV7-2, the J gene TRBJ2-1; 11 bases line up with TRBD2. V shed 0 bases, J shed 12 bases, and the junction held 10 bases outside the gene matches. The germline gives CDR1 SGHTA, CDR2 FQGNSA. This CDR3 is 16 amino acids long. The CDR3 bases are TGTGCCAGCAGCTTAGCCGGACTAGCGGGCCGAAAGGGGCAGTTCTTC. This codes for CASSLAGLAGRKGQFF.

This clonotype was seen only a few times. The V and J genes are TRBV10-3 and TRBJ1-2; D might be TRBD1 (5 bases). Trimming took 6 bases from V and 0 from J, leaving 20 bases between them. This CDR3 contains 17 residues. Germline V gene lookup returns CDR1 ENHRY and CDR2 SYGVKD. CDR3 protein: CAIRNSGTDLANYGYTF. The CDR3 DNA reads as TGTGCCATCAGAAACTCCGGGACCGATCTAGCTAACTATGGCTACACCTTC.

This clonotype appeared a few times. The rearrangement joins TRBV7-6 to TRBJ2-5, with a tentative D call TRBD2 (5 bases). This CDR3 has 13 amino acids. Between the trimmed V and J ends, which lost 5 bases and 3 bases, there was a span of 10 bases. CDR1 is SGHVS and CDR2 is FNYEAQ in the germline V gene. The DNA of the CDR3 is TGTGCCAGCAGCCGAGGAGCGGAAGAGACCCAGTACTTC. It encodes CASSRGAEETQYF.

The V call is TRBV7-9, the J call TRBJ1-4, with TRBD1 matching over 7 bases. The V segment lost 4 bases and the J segment 7 bases; nucleotides outside the gene matches: 18. Per germline, CDR1 SEHNR and CDR2 FQNEAQ (reference sequence). The CDR3 length is 18 residues. Here the CDR3 DNA reads TGTGCCAGCAGCTCACCGACAGGGAGGGCTCATACAGGTGAAAAACTGTTTTTT. Translation gives CASSSPTGRAHTGEKLFF.

The chain couples TRBV12-3 or TRBV12-4 to TRBJ1-5, with 8 bases identical to TRBD1. Unmatched junction bases numbered 9, after V lost 5 bases and J lost 6 bases. This CDR3 is 15 amino acids long. In DNA, the CDR3 is TGTGCCAGCAGTCCCCGCTCAGGGGGCTCTCAGCCCCAGCATTTT. This sequence encodes CASSPRSGGSQPQHF.

This clonotype was counted only a few times. The chain couples TRBV5-1 to TRBJ1-3; 8 positions agree with TRBD1. This CDR3 spans 17 amino acids. Germline values: CDR1 SGHRS, CDR2 YFSETQ. The junction had 8 bases not matched to a gene; V was cut back by 3 bases and J by 0 bases. The CDR3 here is CASSSHGQGYSGNTIYF. The CDR3 DNA follows: TGCGCCAGCAGCTCCCACGGACAGGGTTACTCTGGAAACACCATATATTTT.

This clonotype came up many times. This sequence joins TRBV30 and TRBJ2-3; TRBD1 or TRBD2 may be the D gene (6 bases each). Germline V gene lookup returns CDR1 GTSNPN and CDR2 SVGIG (reference sequence). The CDR3 totals 15 residues. Trimming pared 0 bases from V and 4 bases from J, leaving 14 bases between. DNA for the CDR3: TGTGCCTGGAGTGTACGTGGGGGGCTGGCAGATACGCAGTATTTT. Encoded protein: CAWSVRGGLADTQYF.

This clonotype has a count of ten or more. V and J are TRBV18 and TRBJ2-3, with D hard to call. V lost 2 bases and J lost 5, with 8 bases in between. The CDR3 totals 13 residues. Germline CDR1 is KGHSH and CDR2 is LQKENI. DNA for the CDR3: TGTGCCAGCTCACCAAGGGCTCGAGATACGCAGTATTTT. Translated, it gives CASSPRARDTQYF.

The chain has TRBV5-1 and TRBJ2-6, with D possibly being TRBD1 or TRBD2 (5 bases each). Germline values: CDR1 SGHRS, CDR2 YFSETQ. This CDR3 has 15 residues. V was cut by 3 bases and J by 0 bases, with 7 bases left in between. CDR3 sequence: CASSSGPSGANVLTF. The CDR3 DNA reads TGCGCCAGCAGCTCGGGACCCTCTGGGGCCAACGTCCTGACTTTC. Complete variable domain (other parts from reference TRBV5-1 and TRBJ2-6): KAGVTQTPRYLIKTRGQQVTLSCSPISGHRSVSWYQQTPGQGLQFLFEYFSETQRNKGNFPGRFSGRQFSNSRSEMNVSTLELGDSALYLCASSSGPSGANVLTFGAGSRLTVL.

The table lists this clonotype with a few counts. The genes are TRBV6-6 and TRBJ2-5; D is perhaps TRBD2 (6 bases). CDR3 size: 14 residues. The V gene's germline CDR1 is MNHNY and CDR2 SVGAGI (reference sequence). Trimming stripped 6 bases from V and 5 bases from J, with 16 bases between. The CDR3 DNA reads TGTGCCAGCAGGAAACAAGGAGGGGTTGAGACCCAGTACTTC. Translation gives CASRKQGGVETQYF.

Points on this clonotype: This clone may be a read error of a much larger clone one base away. V and J are TRBV7-6 and TRBJ2-7; 9 bases are shared with TRBD2. Germline CDR1 is SGHVS and CDR2 is FNYEAQ. Trimming at V came to 5 bases and at J to 6 bases, leaving 14 bases not matched to a gene. The CDR3 has 16 residues. The CDR3 coding sequence is TGTGCCAGCAGCCGAAATGCGGCGGGACTAGCTTGCGAGCAGTACTTC. This translates into CASSRNAAGLACEQYF. The variable domain in full, completed from reference TRBV7-6 and TRBJ2-7, reads GAGVSQSPRYKVTKRGQDVALRCDPISGHVSLYWYRQALGQGPEFLTYFNYEAQQDKSGLPNDRFSAERPEGSISTLTIQRTEQRDSAMYRCASSRNAAGLACEQYFGPGTRLTVT.

In its sample, this clonotype was seen a few times. V is TRBV6-6 and J is TRBJ1-2; TRBD1 matches 7 bases. V was clipped by 2 bases and J by 3 bases; unmatched bases: 9. Germline-derived CDR1 and CDR2 are MNHNY and SVGAGI (reference sequence). This CDR3 comprises 16 residues. Here the CDR3 DNA reads TGTGCCAGCAGTTACCCGAGGGGAGGGGGCGACTATGGCTACACCTTC. Translation: CASSYPRGGGDYGYTF.

This clonotype turned up a few times. The chain couples TRBV14 to TRBJ2-3; a weak D match, TRBD1 (6 bases). V was clipped by 6 bases and J by 2 bases, with 15 bases between them. The CDR3 extends over 15 amino acids. Germline CDR1 SGHDN, CDR2 FVKESK. The CDR3 nucleotides are TGTGCCAGCAGTCGAACAGGGTCGTACACAGATACGCAGTATTTT. Translated: CASSRTGSYTDTQYF.

This clonotype has at least ten counts. The rearrangement uses TRBV7-6 and TRBJ1-1; 7 bases agree with TRBD1. CDR1 is SGHVS and CDR2 is FNYEAQ in the germline V gene. The CDR3 spans 15 residues. Trimming removed 5 bases from V and 1 base from J; junction bases left unmatched: 7. CDR3 in amino acids: CASSSSGGQNTEAFF. CDR3 in DNA: TGTGCCAGCAGCAGCTCAGGGGGACAGAACACTGAAGCTTTCTTT. The full variable domain, completed using reference TRBV7-6 and TRBJ1-1, is GAGVSQSPRYKVTKRGQDVALRCDPISGHVSLYWYRQALGQGPEFLTYFNYEAQQDKSGLPNDRFSAERPEGSISTLTIQRTEQRDSAMYRCASSSSGGQNTEAFFGQGTRLTVV.

This clonotype was observed a few times. The chain links TRBV19 to TRBJ2-1; D gene ambiguous. V dropped 6 bases and J dropped 10 bases, with 10 bases sitting between them. The CDR3 is made up of 11 amino acids. Germline CDR1 reads LNHDA; CDR2 reads SQIVND (reference sequence). DNA for the CDR3: TGTGCCAGTAGCTTCGCCAAGGAGCAGTTCTTC. Amino acids: CASSFAKEQFF.

The chain is built from TRBV9 and TRBJ1-1; D perhaps matches TRBD1 (6 bases). CDR1 is SGDLS, CDR2 YYNGEE, per germline. There are 14 residues in the CDR3. V lost 2 bases, J lost 8 bases, and 16 bases lay in between. In DNA form, the CDR3 reads TGTGCCAGCAGCGTCGGGGACAACTACCTCGAAGCTTTCTTT. Amino acids: CASSVGDNYLEAFF.

The gene calls are TRBV6-4 and TRBJ1-2; D unclear. CDR3 length: 15 amino acids. Between the trimmed V and J ends, which lost 5 bases and 14 bases, there was a span of 27 bases. Looked up from germline, CDR1 is MRHNA and CDR2 is SNTAGT. As DNA, the CDR3 is TGTGCCAGCAGTCCCCTTCCGGGCGGGTTCCAAGCGAGTACCTTC. Translating gives CASSPLPGGFQASTF.

V gene TRBV5-1 combines with J gene TRBJ1-1, with no clear D. The germline V gene has CDR1 SGHRS and CDR2 YFSETQ. V lost 2 bases, J lost 0 bases, and 8 bases lay in between. CDR3 size: 14 residues. The DNA for the CDR3 is TGCGCCAGCAGCTTTCGGAGTATGAACACTGAAGCTTTCTTT. Translated: CASSFRSMNTEAFF.

The chain employs TRBV7-9 and TRBJ1-2; D may be TRBD1 (6 bases). This CDR3 comprises 14 residues. CDR1 is SEHNR and CDR2 is FQNEAQ in the germline V gene (reference sequence). The germline V and J ends were trimmed by 2 bases and 7 bases, with 14 bases remaining between them. Written as DNA, the CDR3 is TGTGCCAGCAGCTTATTCCTTGGGGGCTCTGGCTACACCTTC. Its translation: CASSLFLGGSGYTF. The whole variable domain, remainder taken from reference TRBV7-9 and TRBJ1-2, is DTGVSQNPRHKITKRGQNVTFRCDPISEHNRLYWYRQTLGQGPEFLTYFQNEAQLEKSRLLSDRFSAERPKGSFSTLEIQRTEQGDSAMYLCASSLFLGGSGYTFGSGTRLTVV.

The rearrangement uses TRBV6-5 and TRBJ2-7; a possible D gene is TRBD1 (5 bases). The length of the CDR3 is 14 residues. V lost 6 bases, J lost 3 bases, and 15 bases lay in between. CDR1 MNHEY and CDR2 SVGAGI come from the germline V gene. CDR3 nucleotides: TGTGCCAGCAGCGACGGTCAGGGAAACTACGAGCAGTACTTC. This codes for CASSDGQGNYEQYF.